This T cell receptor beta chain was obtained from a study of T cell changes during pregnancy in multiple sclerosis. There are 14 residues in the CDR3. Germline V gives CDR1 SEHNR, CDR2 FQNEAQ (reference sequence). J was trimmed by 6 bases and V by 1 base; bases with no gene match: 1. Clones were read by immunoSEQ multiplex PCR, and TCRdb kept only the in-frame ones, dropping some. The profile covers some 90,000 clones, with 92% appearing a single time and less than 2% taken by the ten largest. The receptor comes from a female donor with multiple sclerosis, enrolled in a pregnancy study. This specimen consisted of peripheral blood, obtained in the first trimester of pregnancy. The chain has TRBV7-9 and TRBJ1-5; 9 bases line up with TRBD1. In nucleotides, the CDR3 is TGTGCCAGCAGCTTAGGGACAGGGGTTCAGCCCCAGCATTTT. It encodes CASSLGTGVQPQHF.